These 8 T cell receptor beta chains came from one sample sequenced in a study of blood T cell repertoires in COVID-19. Sequencing was performed with immunoSEQ multiplex PCR; in TCRdb, only in-frame clones are kept and a portion is missing. The sample holds 400,000 to 450,000 clones, 90% seen once. Material for sequencing was PBMCs or T cells enriched from blood (not recorded which). The receptors were sampled from a man in his late teens or twenties who had recovered from COVID-19.

V is TRBV3-1 (or the pseudogene TRBV3-2) and J is TRBJ2-7; 7 bases agree with TRBD2. The trim removed 1 base at V and 7 bases at J, leaving 10 bases unmatched. The CDR3 is made up of 15 amino acids. Germline CDR1 is LGHDT and CDR2 is YNNKEL (reference sequence). In DNA, the CDR3 is TGTGCCAGCAGCCAAGCCCCCGGGGCTAGCGGAGAGCAGTACTTC. Amino acid sequence: CASSQAPGASGEQYF.

The CDR3 nucleotides are TGTGCCAGCAGTTTATGGGCTAACGGGGAGCCGGTTCCTGGCGAGCAGTACTTC. Its protein product is CASSLWANGEPVPGEQYF. The chain joins TRBV28 to TRBJ2-7, with D possibly matching TRBD2 (5 bases). Germline V gives CDR1 MDHEN, CDR2 SYDVKM. This CDR3 comprises 18 residues. V was trimmed by 0 bases and J by 6 bases, leaving 24 bases between them.

V and J are TRBV10-2 and TRBJ1-1, with 8 nucleotides matching TRBD1. The trim removed 0 bases at V and 4 bases at J, leaving 4 bases unmatched. CDR1 WSHSY and CDR2 SAAADI come from the germline V gene. This CDR3 has 15 amino acids. The CDR3 bases are TGCGCCAGCAGTGAGTCGAACAGGGGGTTCACTGAAGCTTTCTTT. Its protein is CASSESNRGFTEAFF.

As to this clone: Relative to the germline gene, one junction end is altered; a read error may explain this. The genes are TRBV18 and TRBJ2-6, with D uncertain. The CDR3 sequence is 15 residues long. The germline V gene has CDR1 KGHSH and CDR2 LQKENI. The CDR3 nucleotides read TGTGCCAGCTCAACACCCAGCTCTGGGGCCAACGTCCTGACTTTC. As protein: CASSTPSSGANVLTF.

V is TRBV2 and J is TRBJ2-7; a possible D gene is TRBD1 (5 bases). The CDR3 runs to 14 residues. Germline values: CDR1 SNHLY, CDR2 FYNNEI. The V gene lost 3 bases and the J gene lost 0 bases, with 9 bases spanning the gap. This CDR3 reads CASSDPTASYEQYF. The CDR3 bases are TGTGCCAGCAGTGACCCGACAGCCTCCTACGAGCAGTACTTC.

The chain recombines TRBV7-6 with TRBJ2-1; the match to TRBD2 covers 8 bases. Trimming cost V 3 bases and J 7 bases; bases outside gene matches: 8. This CDR3 contains 15 residues. Germline lookup yields CDR1 SGHVS and CDR2 FNYEAQ. CDR3 region: CASSFSGGNNNEQFF. In DNA, the CDR3 is TGTGCCAGCAGCTTTTCGGGGGGGAATAATAATGAGCAGTTCTTC.

V gene TRBV10-3 combines with J gene TRBJ2-1, with 8 bases aligning to TRBD1. Germline V gene sequence: CDR1 ENHRY, CDR2 SYGVKD. The CDR3 loop spans 15 amino acids. V lost 4 bases and J lost 4; bases outside the gene matches: 6. CDR3 residues: CAISGAGQGYNEQFF. In DNA, the CDR3 is TGTGCCATCAGTGGTGCCGGACAGGGTTACAATGAGCAGTTCTTC.

The CDR3 reads CASRTLASTGELFF. Here the CDR3 DNA reads TGTGCCAGCAGGACCCTAGCTTCGACCGGGGAGCTGTTTTTT. V usage is TRBV2 and J usage is TRBJ2-2, with D perhaps matching TRBD2 (5 bases). V was clipped by 6 bases and J by 5 bases, with 13 bases between them. The CDR3 contains 14 residues. Per the germline V gene, CDR1 is SNHLY and CDR2 is FYNNEI.